The 15 T cell receptor beta chains reported below all come from one sample, sequenced in a study of CD8+ T cells in alopecia areata. Documented treatment: oral pan-JAK inhibitor, 5-10 mg twice daily. RNA was isolated and reverse transcribed to cDNA, the sequencing template. Libraries were prepared by immunoSEQ multiplex PCR; TCRdb keeps only in-frame clonotypes and omits some of them. Found here are 150,000 to 200,000 clones, around 64% of them singletons; the top ten hold approximately 1.2%. Here the sequenced sample was CD4+ T cells sorted from blood, taken between weeks 47 and 50, from a patient treated with tofacitinib. These receptors were collected from a human donor with alopecia areata.

The chain links TRBV19 to TRBJ2-7; D may be TRBD1 or TRBD2 (6 bases each). In germline, CDR1 is LNHDA, CDR2 SQIVND (reference sequence). V lost 9 bases and J 2 bases, leaving 8 bases between the germline ends. The CDR3 is 11 residues long. CDR3 DNA: TGTGCCAGAAGGGGGGCCTACGAGCAGTACTTC. This codes for CARRGAYEQYF. Looking up the rest from reference TRBV19 and TRBJ2-7 gives the full variable domain: DGGITQSPKYLFRKEGQNVTLSCEQNLNHDAMYWYRQDPGQGLRLIYYSQIVNDFQKGDIAEGYSVSREKKESFPLTVTSAQKNPTAFYLCARRGAYEQYFGPGTRLTVT.

This clone was seen only a few times. The chain recombines TRBV19 with TRBJ1-6; D may be TRBD1 (6 bases). The length of the CDR3 is 15 residues. CDR1 and CDR2 (germline): LNHDA, SQIVND (reference sequence). V was shortened by 6 bases and J by 9 bases, with 18 bases between the two germline ends. CDR3 DNA: TGTGCCAGTAGCACCCGAGGGGGGAATAGTTCACCCCTCCACTTT. This translates into CASSTRGGNSSPLHF.

This chain joins TRBV29-1 and TRBJ1-1, with a weak D call TRBD1 (6 bases). Germline V lookup: CDR1 SQVTM, CDR2 ANQGSEA. The germline V and J ends were trimmed by 6 bases and 3 bases, with 11 bases remaining between them. The CDR3 covers 12 residues. CDR3 DNA: TGCAGCGTAGGGGGGATTTACACTGAAGCTTTCTTT. The encoded protein is CSVGGIYTEAFF.

The genes are TRBV4-3 and TRBJ2-5, with 8 bases identical to TRBD1. V lost 3 bases to trimming and J lost 1 base; unmatched junction nucleotides: 7. The CDR3 totals 16 residues. CDR1 and CDR2 from the germline V gene are LGHNA and YSLEER. CDR3: CASSQVIGQGQETQYF. Here the CDR3 DNA reads TGCGCCAGCAGCCAGGTCATAGGACAGGGCCAAGAGACCCAGTACTTC.

The genes are TRBV7-2 and TRBJ1-6; possible D gene TRBD1, 6 bases. Trimming removed 4 bases from V and 7 bases from J, with 14 bases in between. Germline V gene data show CDR1 as SGHTA and CDR2 as FQGNSA. The CDR3 is 15 amino acids. The CDR3 loop reads CASSSGAAGNSPLHF. CDR3 nucleotides: TGTGCCAGCAGCTCAGGGGCGGCAGGCAATTCACCCCTCCACTTT.

This chain joins TRBV25-1 and TRBJ1-2; perhaps TRBD1 as D (5 bases). Per germline, CDR1 MGHDK and CDR2 SYGVNS. This CDR3 comprises 12 residues. Deletions cut 7 bases from V and 4 bases from J, with 10 bases between. The CDR3 loop is CASMGLPYGYTF. The CDR3 coding sequence is TGTGCCAGCATGGGGCTACCCTATGGCTACACCTTC.

This chain joins TRBV29-1 and TRBJ2-7, with unresolved D. CDR3 length: 12 amino acids. Trimming took off 7 bases at V and 7 bases at J, with 17 bases between the two ends. The germline V gene has CDR1 SQVTM and CDR2 ANQGSEA. CDR3 sequence reads: CSGNLFSGEQYF. The CDR3 DNA reads TGCAGCGGGAATTTATTTTCAGGAGAGCAGTACTTC.

This chain uses TRBV11-1 with TRBJ2-7; unclear D gene. The CDR3 has 11 amino acids. Per germline, CDR1 SGHAT and CDR2 FQDESV (reference sequence). V dropped 1 base and J dropped 5 bases, with 3 bases sitting between them. In DNA form, the CDR3 reads TGTGCCAGCAGCTTAGACCACGAGCAGTACTTC. This encodes CASSLDHEQYF.

The chain has TRBV29-1 and TRBJ1-1; D is possibly TRBD1 (5 bases). Germline values: CDR1 SQVTM, CDR2 ANQGSEA. V lost 6 bases and J 5 bases, leaving 22 bases between the germline ends. This CDR3 comprises 15 residues. The CDR3 reads CSVDHRKGVGTEAFF. CDR3 in DNA: TGCAGCGTGGACCACCGAAAAGGGGTAGGGACTGAAGCTTTCTTT.

This clone was recorded a few times. The genes are TRBV23-1 and TRBJ2-2, with 7 positions matching TRBD1. TRBV23-1 is identified as an open reading frame with a role that is uncertain. The ends lost 6 bases at V and 4 bases at J; junction bases unmatched: 20. CDR3 length: 19 residues. The CDR3 spells CASRLGRVRDSLFTGELFF. CDR3 nucleotide sequence: TGCGCCAGCAGACTTGGAAGAGTTCGGGACAGCTTATTCACCGGGGAGCTGTTTTTT.

The chain carries TRBV27 and TRBJ2-7; 7 bases agree with TRBD1. The CDR3 is 14 residues long. With V trimmed by 5 bases and J by 5 bases, 9 bases remained unmatched. The V gene's germline CDR1 is MNHEY and CDR2 SMNVEV (reference sequence). The CDR3, as DNA: TGTGCCAGCAGTCGCGACAGGGTACAACACGAGCAGTACTTC. It encodes CASSRDRVQHEQYF.

The V and J genes are TRBV11-2 and TRBJ2-7; D gene uncertain. Trimming took 5 bases from V and 0 from J, leaving 14 bases between them. The CDR3 extends over 15 amino acids. Germline CDR1 reads SGHAT; CDR2 reads FQNNGV. The CDR3 DNA reads as TGTGCCAGCAGCCGAGCATGGGCCACCTCCTACGAGCAGTACTTC. It yields the protein CASSRAWATSYEQYF.

This clone was observed a handful of times. V is TRBV29-1 and J is TRBJ2-7; 8 bases map to TRBD1. From germline, CDR1 is SQVTM and CDR2 ANQGSEA. This CDR3 comprises 12 residues. Trimming took 7 bases from V and 2 from J; bases not matched to a gene: 4. The chain's CDR3 is CSARTGTYEQYF. CDR3 nucleotide sequence: TGCAGCGCCCGGACAGGGACCTACGAGCAGTACTTC.

The CDR3 protein is CSVAGRLGGTEAFF. The CDR3 nucleotides are TGCAGCGTTGCCGGCCGTTTGGGGGGCACTGAAGCTTTCTTT. This chain connects TRBV29-1 to TRBJ1-1; the D gene is possibly TRBD1 (5 bases). CDR3 size: 14 residues. Trimming cost V 4 bases and J 4 bases, with 16 bases left between them. In germline, CDR1 is SQVTM, CDR2 ANQGSEA. The variable domain in full, with the rest retrieved from reference TRBV29-1 and TRBJ1-1, is SAVISQKPSRDICQRGTSLTIQCQVDSQVTMMFWYRQQPGQSLTLIATANQGSEATYESGFVIDKFPISRPNLTFSTLTVSNMSPEDSSIYLCSVAGRLGGTEAFFGQGTRLTVV.

V usage is TRBV2 and J usage is TRBJ2-1; D unclear. CDR3 length equals 11 residues. Per the germline V gene, CDR1 is SNHLY and CDR2 is FYNNEI. With 5 bases removed from V and 10 bases from J, the gap between germline ends came to 9 bases. In nucleotides, the CDR3 is TGTGCCAGCAGTTCGGCGGTAGAGCAGTTCTTC. As protein: CASSSAVEQFF.